This note documents a single TCR beta chain sequence. This record belongs to a study of shared clonotypes between healthy human individuals. The CDR3 loop spans 14 amino acids. CDR1 and CDR2 (germline): LGHNA, YNFKEQ. V gave up 4 bases and J gave up 3 bases; unmatched junction bases: 3. Assay: immunoSEQ multiplex PCR; the TCRdb copy retains only in-frame clones and omits some. Here the sample spans about 1.5 million clones, 95% to 99% being singletons. V gene TRBV4-2 combines with J gene TRBJ2-7, with TRBD2 identical over 10 bases. The sequence was collected from a man younger than 40 in good health. Sequencing used naive CD4+ T cells sorted from blood. Subset specified: CD45RA+ positively selected. In DNA, the CDR3 is TGTGCCAGCAGCCCTAGGACTAGCGGCTACGAGCAGTACTTC. This gives the protein CASSPRTSGYEQYF.